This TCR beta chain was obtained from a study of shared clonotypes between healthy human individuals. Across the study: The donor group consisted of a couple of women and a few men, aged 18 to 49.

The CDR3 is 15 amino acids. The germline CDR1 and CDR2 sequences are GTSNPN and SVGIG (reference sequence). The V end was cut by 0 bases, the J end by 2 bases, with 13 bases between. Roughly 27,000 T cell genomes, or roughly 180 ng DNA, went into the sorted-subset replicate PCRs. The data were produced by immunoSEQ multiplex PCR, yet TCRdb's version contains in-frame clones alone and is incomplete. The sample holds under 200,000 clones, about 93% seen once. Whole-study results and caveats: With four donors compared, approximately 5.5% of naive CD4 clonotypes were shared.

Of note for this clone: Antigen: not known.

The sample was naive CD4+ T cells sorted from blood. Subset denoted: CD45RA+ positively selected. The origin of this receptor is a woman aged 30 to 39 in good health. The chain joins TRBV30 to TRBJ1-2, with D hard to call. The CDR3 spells CAWSVAGGGNYGYTF. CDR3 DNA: TGTGCCTGGAGTGTAGCGGGCGGCGGGAACTATGGCTACACCTTC.